This TCR beta chain was documented in a study of Ad26.COV2.S vaccination and SARS-CoV-2 variants. Findings and caveats of the study: A substantial breadth of spike-specific CD8+ and CD4+ T cell responses after vaccination has been reported.

On this clone: Its antigen is as yet unknown.

Assay used: immunoSEQ multiplex PCR; TCRdb lists only in-frame clones, some missing. The data show tens of thousands of clones, roughly four fifths seen once. Germline lookup yields CDR1 ENHRY and CDR2 SYGVKD. This CDR3 has 15 residues. Trimming at V came to 6 bases and at J to 6 bases, leaving 9 bases not matched to a gene. This chain joins TRBV10-3 and TRBJ2-3; 10 bases match TRBD1. The sample consisted of peripheral blood, taken after recovery from COVID-19. This sequence was found in a human donor who had recovered from COVID-19. The CDR3 coding sequence is TGTGCCATCAGCGGACGGGACAGGGGAGACGATACGCAGTATTTT. Translating gives CAISGRDRGDDTQYF.